Below, 20 T cell receptor beta chains from the same sample are listed, as sequenced in a study of blood T cells in healthy people across ages. It was with a sample-barcoded 5' primer and a J-beta primer mix that a second PCR of roughly 6 to 12 cycles was run. TCRdb re-analysed the 5' RACE reads in MiXCR, keeping a single row per CDR3 protein. Of hundreds of thousands of distinct CDR3 sequences detected, around 25% appear once; the ten largest clones hold more than 7.5%. This sample was shared with a second study, whose subject was T cells of mothers and their children.

Sequenced: blood. Source of these receptors: a boy aged 5-17 years in good health.

The chain joins TRBV7-9 to TRBJ2-3, with 8 nucleotides matching TRBD1. Germline loops: CDR1 SEHNR, CDR2 FQNEAQ (reference sequence). The ends lost 5 bases at V and 2 bases at J; junction bases unmatched: 3. The CDR3 covers 14 residues. The CDR3 DNA follows: TGTGCCAGCAGCCAGGGACAGGTCACAGATACGCAGTATTTT. Amino acids: CASSQGQVTDTQYF.

The chain links TRBV6-6 to TRBJ2-1, with D perhaps matching TRBD2 (6 bases). This CDR3 has 13 residues. The V gene lost 7 bases and the J gene lost 7 bases, with 14 bases spanning the gap. CDR1 is MNHNY, CDR2 SVGAGI, per germline (reference sequence). The chain's CDR3 is CASITGVGNEQFF. CDR3 coding DNA: TGTGCCAGCATCACGGGGGTGGGGAATGAGCAGTTCTTC.

The chain is built from TRBV9 and TRBJ2-5; TRBD2 matches at 15 bases. J gave up 4 bases and V 3 bases, and 7 bases lay outside the gene matches. This CDR3 region has 17 residues. Germline-derived CDR1 and CDR2 are SGDLS and YYNGEE. In DNA, the CDR3 is TGTGCCAGCAGCGAGGGGGGACTAGCGGGAGGTGGAGAGACCCAGTACTTC. It translates to CASSEGGLAGGGETQYF.

The V gene is TRBV18, the J gene TRBJ1-2; possibly TRBD1 for D (6 bases). The germline V gene encodes CDR1 KGHSH and CDR2 LQKENI. Trimming shortened V by 1 base and J by 8 bases, and 14 bases separated the two germline ends. CDR3 size: 14 residues. The CDR3: CASSPLGGSGGYTF. The CDR3 DNA is TGTGCCAGCTCACCACTTGGGGGCTCAGGGGGCTACACCTTC.

This sequence joins TRBV29-1 and TRBJ2-1; D not resolved. Germline V CDR1 and CDR2: SQVTM, ANQGSEA. The CDR3 has 11 residues. V was shortened by 7 bases and J by 13 bases, with 17 bases between the two germline ends. The CDR3 sequence is CSAPHSGEQFF. Here the CDR3 DNA reads TGCAGCGCCCCTCACTCGGGTGAACAGTTCTTC.

This clonotype was detected a few times. This chain links TRBV7-2 with TRBJ2-2; TRBD1 matches 8 bases. The CDR3 has 16 residues. The germline CDR1 and CDR2 sequences are SGHTA and FQGNSA. The V gene end was trimmed by 5 bases and the J gene end by 1 base; junction bases not matched to a gene: 6. The CDR3 here is CASSPPGTGNTGELFF. The CDR3, as DNA: TGTGCCAGCAGCCCACCCGGGACAGGGAACACCGGGGAGCTGTTTTTT. Drawing the rest from reference TRBV7-2 and TRBJ2-2, the complete variable domain is GAGVSQSPSNKVTEKGKDVELRCDPISGHTALYWYRQSLGQGLEFLIYFQGNSAPDKSGLPSDRFSAERTGGSVSTLTIQRTQQEDSAVYLCASSPPGTGNTGELFFGEGSRLTVL.

A few counts support this clonotype. The chain couples TRBV7-9 to TRBJ2-7, with 7 bases matching TRBD2. Germline V gene sequence: CDR1 SEHNR, CDR2 FQNEAQ (reference sequence). Unmatched junction bases numbered 8, after V lost 10 bases and J lost 2 bases. The CDR3 contains 13 residues. The CDR3 nucleotides read TGTGCCACCAGAGGGGAGGGGACCTACGAGCAGTACTTC. Amino acids: CATRGEGTYEQYF.

The V call is TRBV19, the J call TRBJ1-2; possible D gene TRBD1, 5 bases. Trimming stripped 8 bases from V and 8 bases from J, with 15 bases between. Germline CDR1 is LNHDA and CDR2 is SQIVND (reference sequence). The CDR3 runs to 12 residues. The CDR3 sequence: CASWGSPLGYTF. The CDR3 DNA is TGTGCCAGTTGGGGCAGTCCGTTGGGCTACACCTTC.

CDR3 DNA sequence: TGCAGCGCGTTTTCCGGGAGTGAAGATACGCAGTATTTT. It codes for CSAFSGSEDTQYF. V usage is TRBV29-1 and J usage is TRBJ2-3, with a weak D call TRBD2 (6 bases). V dropped 7 bases and J dropped 5 bases, with 16 bases sitting between them. The CDR3 runs to 13 residues. Germline V gene lookup returns CDR1 SQVTM and CDR2 ANQGSEA.

Only a few counts were recorded for this clonotype. A read error may account for a junction end that differs from germline. The chain combines TRBV20-1 with TRBJ2-5; TRBD1 agrees at 7 bases. The V gene's germline CDR1 is DFQATT and CDR2 SNEGSKA (reference sequence). CDR3 length: 12 amino acids. The CDR3 region is CGARGQEETQYF. CDR3 coding DNA: TGCGGTGCTAGAGGACAGGAAGAGACCCAGTACTTC.

The rearrangement uses TRBV3-1 and TRBJ1-4; perhaps TRBD1 as D (6 bases). CDR3 size: 14 residues. Germline lookup yields CDR1 LGHDT and CDR2 YNNKEL (reference sequence). Trimming took off 1 base at V and 7 bases at J, with 10 bases between the two ends. CDR3 amino acids: CASSQVQGGEKLFF. In DNA form, the CDR3 reads TGTGCCAGCAGCCAAGTACAGGGTGGTGAAAAACTGTTTTTT.

V gene TRBV28 combines with J gene TRBJ2-2; 7 bases are shared with TRBD1. This CDR3 region has 16 residues. With V trimmed by 5 bases and J by 3 bases, 9 bases remained unmatched. Germline CDR1 is MDHEN and CDR2 is SYDVKM. CDR3 protein: CASSPPDRTYTGELFF. In nucleotides, the CDR3 is TGTGCCAGCAGTCCTCCGGACAGGACCTACACCGGGGAGCTGTTTTTT.

Only a few counts were recorded for this clonotype. The chain recombines TRBV20-1 with TRBJ1-6; D possibly corresponds to TRBD1 (5 bases). Germline CDR1 DFQATT, CDR2 SNEGSKA (reference sequence). The CDR3 covers 15 residues. Trimming took 6 bases from V and 2 from J, leaving 14 bases between them. The CDR3 region is CSAPGQGTYNSPLHF. As DNA, the CDR3 is TGCAGTGCCCCCGGGCAGGGAACCTATAATTCACCCCTCCACTTT.

V is TRBV20-1 and J is TRBJ2-5; the D gene could be TRBD1 or TRBD2 (6 bases each). This CDR3 has 14 residues. Trimming left V 5 bases short and J 11 bases short, with 24 bases between. Germline assignment: CDR1 DFQATT and CDR2 SNEGSKA (reference sequence). CDR3 in DNA: TGCAGTGCTCGTACCGGGACGGGGGCTACGATGCAGTACTTC. Its translation is CSARTGTGATMQYF.

This clonotype has a handful of counts. V and J are TRBV28 and TRBJ2-2; perhaps TRBD2 as D (5 bases). The CDR3 sequence is 13 residues long. The germline V gene has CDR1 MDHEN and CDR2 SYDVKM. V lost 10 bases to trimming and J lost 7 bases, with 16 bases between them. This CDR3 reads CAITEIRDGELFF. The CDR3 nucleotides read TGTGCCATCACCGAAATTCGGGACGGGGAGCTGTTTTTT. The whole variable domain, filled in from reference TRBV28 and TRBJ2-2, reads DVKVTQSSRYLVKRTGEKVFLECVQDMDHENMFWYRQDPGLGLRLIYFSYDVKMKEKGDIPEGYSVSREKKERFSLILESASTNQTSMYLCAITEIRDGELFFGEGSRLTVL.

This sequence joins TRBV5-5 and TRBJ2-3; weak D call: TRBD1 (5 bases). The V and J ends lost 3 bases and 0 bases respectively, with 11 bases between them. CDR1 is SGHKS and CDR2 is YYEKEE in the germline V gene (reference sequence). CDR3 length: 15 amino acids. CDR3 residues: CASSSQGRSTDTQYF. For the CDR3, the DNA is TGTGCCAGCAGCTCTCAGGGCCGAAGCACAGATACGCAGTATTTT.

This clonotype was counted only a few times. The chain is built from TRBV9 and TRBJ2-1, with 9 positions matching TRBD1. The CDR3 has 14 amino acids. Germline CDR1 is SGDLS and CDR2 is YYNGEE. Trimming removed 2 bases from V and 4 bases from J; junction bases left unmatched: 1. CDR3: CASSVGTGYNEQFF. CDR3 coding DNA: TGTGCCAGCAGCGTCGGGACAGGGTACAATGAGCAGTTCTTC.

This clonotype was detected only a few times. The chain carries TRBV4-3 and TRBJ2-2, with 8 bases matching TRBD1. J lost 7 bases, V lost 4 bases, and 5 bases had no gene match. Germline V gives CDR1 LGHNA, CDR2 YSLEER. This CDR3 has 14 residues. For the CDR3, the DNA is TGCGCCAGCAGCCCCCGGACAGGGTTCGGGGAGCTGTTTTTT. Its protein product is CASSPRTGFGELFF.

The chain links TRBV7-9 to TRBJ2-7; 7 nucleotides agree with TRBD1. The CDR3 is 14 amino acids. The junction had 7 bases not matched to a gene; V was cut back by 4 bases and J by 4 bases. CDR1 and CDR2 (germline): SEHNR, FQNEAQ (reference sequence). CDR3 in amino acids: CASSSGDRVYEQYF. CDR3 DNA: TGTGCCAGCAGCTCCGGAGACAGGGTGTACGAGCAGTACTTC.

In this sample, this clonotype turned up a few times. The chain is built from TRBV20-1 and TRBJ2-5; weak D call: TRBD1 (6 bases). The J call may be incorrect, as the DNA end agrees better with TRBJ2-1. Germline V gives CDR1 DFQATT, CDR2 SNEGSKA (reference sequence). This CDR3 has 14 residues. CDR3 loop: CSARTGPPYNEQFF. CDR3 sequence (DNA): TGCAGTGCTAGAACAGGGCCCCCCTACAATGAGCAGTTCTTC.